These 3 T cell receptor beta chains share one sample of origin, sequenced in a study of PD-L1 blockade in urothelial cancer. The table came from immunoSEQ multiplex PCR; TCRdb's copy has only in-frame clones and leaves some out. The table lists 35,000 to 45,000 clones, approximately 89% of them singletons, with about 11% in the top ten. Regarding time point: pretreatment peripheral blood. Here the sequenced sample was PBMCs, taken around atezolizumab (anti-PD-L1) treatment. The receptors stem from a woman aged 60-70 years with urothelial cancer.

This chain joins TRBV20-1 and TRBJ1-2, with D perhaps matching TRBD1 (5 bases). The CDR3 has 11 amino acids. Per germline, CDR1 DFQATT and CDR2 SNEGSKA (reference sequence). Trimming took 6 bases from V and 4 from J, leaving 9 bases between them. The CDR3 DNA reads TGCAGTGCCAGCAGGGCCTATGGCTACACCTTC. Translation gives CSASRAYGYTF.

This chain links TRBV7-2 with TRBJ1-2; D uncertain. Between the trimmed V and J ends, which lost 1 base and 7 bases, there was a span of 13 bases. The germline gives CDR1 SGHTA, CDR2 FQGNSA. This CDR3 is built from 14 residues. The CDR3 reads CASSLVSAGRGYTF. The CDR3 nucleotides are TGTGCCAGCAGCTTAGTATCGGCAGGCCGTGGCTACACCTTC.

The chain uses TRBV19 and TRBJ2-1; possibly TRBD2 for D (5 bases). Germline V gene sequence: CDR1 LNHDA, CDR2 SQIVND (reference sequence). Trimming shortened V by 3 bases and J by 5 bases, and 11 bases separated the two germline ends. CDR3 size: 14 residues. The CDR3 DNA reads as TGTGCCAGTAGTATTCGGGGTTCAAACAATGAGCAGTTCTTC. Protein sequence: CASSIRGSNNEQFF.